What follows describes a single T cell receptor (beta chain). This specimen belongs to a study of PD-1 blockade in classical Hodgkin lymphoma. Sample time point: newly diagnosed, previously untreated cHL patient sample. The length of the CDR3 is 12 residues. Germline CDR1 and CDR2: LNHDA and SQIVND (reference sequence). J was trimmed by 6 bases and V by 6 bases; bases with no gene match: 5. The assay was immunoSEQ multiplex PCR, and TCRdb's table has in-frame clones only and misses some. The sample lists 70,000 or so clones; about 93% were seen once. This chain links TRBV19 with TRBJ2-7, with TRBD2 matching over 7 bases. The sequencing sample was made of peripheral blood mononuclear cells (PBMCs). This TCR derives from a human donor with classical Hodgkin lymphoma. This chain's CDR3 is CASRREGGEQYF. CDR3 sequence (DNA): TGTGCCAGTAGAAGGGAGGGAGGCGAGCAGTACTTC.